Included here is one TCR beta chain sequence, with context. The specificity of this receptor is unknown. No clone much larger than this one lies a single base away; base qualities are absent. Library preparation employed the immunoSEQ multiplex PCR assay. TCRdb carries this immuneACCESS record with in-frame sequences only. Its versions omit some clonotypes, under half of them owing to an unresolved V gene in the studies checked, with the rest unexplained. In this sample the table shows 70,000 to 90,000 clones, 85% to 95% of which occur a single time. The ten largest clonotypes hold 0.39% of the sample. This sample is part of a study of technical replicates of blood from a few donors (dated by TCRdb to 2016 to 2017). The CDR3 starts with the cysteine, ends with the phenylalanine, and has 15 residues. This entry keeps only the CDR3 DNA: 45 bases, framed from base 1. CDR1 SGHVS and CDR2 FNYEAQ are derived from the germline V gene. Trimming removed 5 bases from V and 0 bases from J; the gene matches leave 4 bases unexplained.

Recombination linked TRBV7-6 to TRBJ2-7; 10 bases in between match TRBD1. Sequences were obtained from T cells isolated from PBMCs. The receptor was derived from a human donor in good health. The CDR3 reads as follows: CASSPGQGGSYEQYF. The nucleotide sequence is TGTGCCAGCAGCCCCGGACAGGGGGGCTCCTACGAGCAGTACTTC.